The 6 T cell receptor beta chains in this list originate from one sample, sequenced in a study of T-cell memory formation after mild COVID-19. Each CDR3 protein is one row after TCRdb ran MiXCR on the 5' RACE reads. The sample shows hundreds of thousands of distinct CDR3 sequences, over 25% of them seen only once. The sequenced material came from PBMCs or a T cell subset sorted from them (not recorded which). The receptors shown here come from an adult woman who had mild COVID-19 (a few samples of this study predate the infection). Cell type and time point are not known.

CDR3 protein: CASSLNTIGATEAFF. CDR3 in DNA: TGTGCCAGCAGCTTAAATACGATAGGCGCCACTGAAGCTTTCTTT. The rearrangement links TRBV7-6 to TRBJ1-1; no clear D gene. From germline, CDR1 is SGHVS and CDR2 FNYEAQ. The CDR3 has 15 amino acids. Trimming shortened V by 2 bases and J by 4 bases, and 14 bases separated the two germline ends.

CDR3 in amino acids: CASSLVPGLAGVPNEQFF. DNA for the CDR3: TGTGCCAGCAGCTTAGTTCCGGGACTAGCGGGAGTTCCAAATGAGCAGTTCTTC. The chain is built from TRBV7-6 and TRBJ2-1; 14 nucleotides agree with TRBD2. Trimming cost V 1 base and J 7 bases; bases outside gene matches: 9. CDR1 and CDR2 (germline): SGHVS, FNYEAQ. This CDR3 has 18 amino acids.

This chain uses TRBV5-1 with TRBJ2-3, with 9 bases lining up with TRBD1. V was clipped by 4 bases and J by 2 bases; unmatched bases: 5. The germline gives CDR1 SGHRS, CDR2 YFSETQ. The CDR3 runs to 15 residues. The CDR3 DNA follows: TGCGCCAGCAGCGGGACAGGGACTCTCACAGATACGCAGTATTTT. Protein sequence: CASSGTGTLTDTQYF.

The chain links TRBV7-8 to TRBJ1-1; D is undetermined. With 1 base removed from V and 12 bases from J, the gap between germline ends came to 21 bases. From germline, CDR1 is SGHVS and CDR2 FQNEAQ. The CDR3 covers 15 residues. The CDR3 DNA is TGTGCCAGCAGCTTAGGTTCGGCAGGAATTTCCCCCTCTTTCTTT. It yields the protein CASSLGSAGISPSFF.

The V gene is TRBV24-1, the J gene TRBJ1-2; TRBD1 aligns across 11 bases. With 7 bases clipped from V and 8 bases from J, the junction kept 8 bases outside the gene matches. CDR1 is KGHDR and CDR2 is SFDVKD in the germline V gene. This CDR3 has 14 amino acids. The CDR3 DNA follows: TGTGCCACCAGGGGACAGGGGGTTGTTGGAGGCTACACCTTC. Its translation is CATRGQGVVGGYTF.

This clonotype was detected many times. V usage is TRBV19 and J usage is TRBJ2-1, with D possibly matching TRBD1 (6 bases). CDR1 is LNHDA and CDR2 is SQIVND in the germline V gene (reference sequence). V lost 6 bases to trimming and J lost 5 bases, with 17 bases between them. The CDR3 spans 15 residues. Here the CDR3 DNA reads TGTGCCAGTAGCTTAACAATACAGGGTCACAATGAGCAGTTCTTC. Residues: CASSLTIQGHNEQFF.